These 3 T cell receptor beta chains were sequenced from one sample in a study of blood T cells in healthy people across ages. The use of a sample-barcoded 5' primer and a J-beta primer mix characterized a second PCR of roughly 7 to 12 cycles. TCRdb re-called the 5' RACE reads with MiXCR, one entry per CDR3 protein. The top ten hold approximately 7% of the sample, which has about 1.4 million distinct CDR3 sequences, around 55% seen once. The sample comprised blood. The receptors were sampled from a man aged 18 to 29 in good health.

V gene TRBV11-2 combines with J gene TRBJ2-1, with D uncertain. Germline values: CDR1 SGHAT, CDR2 FQNNGV. There are 15 residues in the CDR3. The V and J ends lost 1 base and 0 bases respectively, with 7 bases between them. Here the CDR3 DNA reads TGTGCCAGCAGCTTAGTCCTTAGCTCCTACAATGAGCAGTTCTTC. Residues: CASSLVLSSYNEQFF.

This clonotype was picked up a small number of times. The chain carries TRBV5-4 and TRBJ1-5, with TRBD1 matching over 8 bases. Germline lookup yields CDR1 SGHNT and CDR2 YYREEE (reference sequence). After removal of 4 bases from V and 6 bases from J, the junction contained 6 bases not matched to a gene. This CDR3 contains 14 residues. The CDR3 coding sequence is TGTGCCAGCAGCGTGGACAGGGACGGTCAGCCCCAGCATTTT. Protein: CASSVDRDGQPQHF.

In its sample, this clonotype was seen once. The rearrangement links TRBV12-3 or TRBV12-4 to TRBJ2-1, with 8 bases matching TRBD2. V gave up 0 bases and J gave up 9 bases; unmatched junction bases: 16. The CDR3 has 18 amino acids. For the CDR3, the DNA is TGTGCCAGCAGTTTAGCGCTCGGGAGGGACACCATTGTGAGTGAGCAGTTCTTC. Protein product: CASSLALGRDTIVSEQFF.